The T cell receptor (beta chain) under discussion was sequenced for a study of human T cells and chemical hapten exposure. Study in general: Diphenylcyclopropenone, dosed weekly to the scalp, was given to patients throughout the roughly 24-week study. The study traced per-sample TCR yield variation mainly to small differences in pooled library volumes.

Sample time point: patch test 2, 6 weeks after DPC sensitization. Treatment described: therapeutic diphenylcyclopropenone sensitization with weekly scalp DPC. V lost 6 bases and J lost 5; bases outside the gene matches: 3. This CDR3 has 12 residues. The germline CDR1 and CDR2 sequences are MDHEN and SYDVKM. In the authors' methods: Counting gave a median of around 100,000 TCRs per sample, with values ranging from about 20,000 to 750,000. Using its own MiXCR run on the RACE reads, TCRdb lists one record per CDR3 protein. TCRdb assigned the V and J calls; the authors' analysis was not used. Of under 100,000 distinct CDR3 sequences in the sample, about an eighth were seen once.

The receptor's source is a woman in her thirties or forties with alopecia areata. Some clones in this sample may be carry-over from other donors' samples. The chain uses TRBV28 and TRBJ1-2, with 7 nucleotides matching TRBD1. This specimen was whole blood, taken in connection with sensitization to the hapten diphenylcyclopropenone (DPC). This chain's CDR3 is CASRTTGYGYTF. The CDR3 DNA is TGTGCCAGCAGAACGACAGGGTATGGCTACACCTTC.